The 22 T cell receptor beta chains given below trace back to one sample, sequenced in a study of CD8 T cells in Susac syndrome. Reverse transcription of about 0.5 to 1 ug RNA used random hexamers. TCRdb passed the immunoSEQ multiplex PCR reads through MiXCR, listing each CDR3 protein once. This table has roughly 150,000 distinct CDR3 sequences, 85% to 95% appearing once. The specimen was CD4+ T cells from PBMCs. The receptors shown here come from a human donor with Susac syndrome.

The rearrangement joins TRBV6-6 to TRBJ1-2, with D unresolved. Trimming cost V 5 bases and J 3 bases, with 7 bases left between them. Germline CDR1 reads MNHNY; CDR2 reads SVGAGI (reference sequence). The CDR3 runs to 12 residues. The CDR3, as DNA: TGTGCCAGCAGTCCCCGGCACTATGGCTACACCTTC. This gives the protein CASSPRHYGYTF.

V usage is TRBV4-3 and J usage is TRBJ1-1; D remains ambiguous. The CDR3 contains 14 residues. Looked up from germline, CDR1 is LGHNA and CDR2 is YSLEER. V gave up 4 bases and J gave up 1 base, with 10 bases separating them. CDR3 sequence: CASSRDMWNTEAFF. The CDR3 DNA reads TGCGCCAGCAGCCGTGACATGTGGAACACTGAAGCTTTCTTT.

The genes are TRBV7-2 and TRBJ1-6; 11 nucleotides agree with TRBD1. The V gene's germline CDR1 is SGHTA and CDR2 FQGNSA. After removal of 4 bases from V and 11 bases from J, the junction contained 7 bases not matched to a gene. The CDR3 contains 15 residues. In DNA, the CDR3 is TGTGCCAGCAGCTCCGGGGACAGGGGGAGGGCACCCCTCCACTTT. This codes for CASSSGDRGRAPLHF.

This clonotype was seen a single time. The gene calls are TRBV3-1 and TRBJ2-7, with no clear D. This CDR3 region has 13 residues. Trimming left V 2 bases short and J 1 base short, with 6 bases between. CDR1 is LGHDT and CDR2 is YNNKEL in the germline V gene (reference sequence). DNA of the CDR3: TGTGCCAGCAGCCAAAGGCAGTCCTACGAGCAGTACTTC. The encoded protein is CASSQRQSYEQYF.

The CDR3: CASSYNAAGGYEQYF. In DNA, the CDR3 is TGTGCCAGCAGTTACAATGCCGCAGGGGGCTACGAGCAGTACTTC. The chain combines TRBV6-5 with TRBJ2-7, with 7 bases that match TRBD1. CDR3 size: 15 residues. V gave up 2 bases and J gave up 3 bases; unmatched junction bases: 7. CDR1 and CDR2 (germline): MNHEY, SVGAGI.

The chain employs TRBV3-1 and TRBJ2-5, with D perhaps matching TRBD2 (6 bases). Deletions cut 1 base from V and 7 bases from J, with 19 bases between. The CDR3 sequence is 16 residues long. CDR1 is LGHDT and CDR2 is YNNKEL in the germline V gene (reference sequence). The CDR3 region is CASSQGWREDRRTQYF. CDR3 nucleotide sequence: TGTGCCAGCAGCCAAGGGTGGAGGGAAGACCGGAGGACCCAGTACTTC.

This chain uses TRBV12-3 or TRBV12-4 with TRBJ1-5; D remains ambiguous. The germline V and J ends were trimmed by 5 bases and 4 bases, with 12 bases remaining between them. This CDR3 spans 14 amino acids. The CDR3 is CASSPRAGNQPQHF. The CDR3 nucleotides read TGTGCCAGCAGTCCCCGCGCGGGTAATCAGCCCCAGCATTTT.

The gene calls are TRBV4-3 and TRBJ1-2, with D maybe TRBD1 (5 bases). Between the trimmed V and J ends, which lost 4 bases and 4 bases, there was a span of 13 bases. The CDR3 contains 14 residues. Germline CDR1 is LGHNA and CDR2 is YSLEER. The CDR3 here is CASSPNLQGYGYTF. CDR3 DNA: TGCGCCAGCAGCCCTAACCTCCAGGGCTATGGCTACACCTTC.

This clonotype was picked up one time. The chain links TRBV6-1 to TRBJ2-1; the D gene is possibly TRBD1 (6 bases). Germline V gene lookup returns CDR1 MNHNS and CDR2 SASEGT. The CDR3 length is 16 residues. V dropped 11 bases and J dropped 4 bases, with 24 bases sitting between them. CDR3 DNA: TGTGCCTCCCGACAAGTTGGAACAGGGATGTACAATGAGCAGTTCTTC. This translates into CASRQVGTGMYNEQFF.

CDR3 region: CASRSGTIYGYTF. The CDR3 DNA is TGTGCCAGCAGATCCGGGACCATCTATGGCTACACCTTC. This chain connects TRBV12-3 or TRBV12-4 to TRBJ1-2, with D perhaps matching TRBD1 (5 bases). Trimming took 6 bases from V and 4 from J, leaving 12 bases between them. This CDR3 is 13 amino acids long.

This clonotype has only a few counts. The DNA for the CDR3 is TGTGCCAGCAGCCAAGTTAAGGCTAGCGGACCCGGGGATGAGCAGTTCTTC. Translation gives CASSQVKASGPGDEQFF. V and J are TRBV4-2 and TRBJ2-1; the match to TRBD2 covers 7 bases. Germline values: CDR1 LGHNA, CDR2 YNFKEQ. Trimming cost V 1 base and J 8 bases; bases outside gene matches: 14. CDR3 size: 17 residues.

This chain connects TRBV5-1 to TRBJ1-2; 8 bases agree with TRBD1. J was trimmed by 6 bases and V by 3 bases; bases with no gene match: 10. This CDR3 region has 15 residues. Germline lookup yields CDR1 SGHRS and CDR2 YFSETQ. In DNA form, the CDR3 reads TGCGCCAGCAGCTGGCGGACAGGGCCGGTGGATGGCTACACCTTC. Amino acid sequence: CASSWRTGPVDGYTF.

V gene TRBV20-1 combines with J gene TRBJ1-1, with D possibly being TRBD1 (6 bases). CDR3 length: 12 residues. Germline V CDR1 and CDR2: DFQATT, SNEGSKA (reference sequence). V shed 6 bases and J shed 1 base, with 9 bases lying between them. CDR3 region: CSAADRNTEAFF. In nucleotides, the CDR3 is TGCAGTGCGGCGGACAGGAACACTGAAGCTTTCTTT.

This rearrangement joins TRBV20-1 to TRBJ2-5; 9 positions agree with TRBD1. Germline V gives CDR1 DFQATT, CDR2 SNEGSKA (reference sequence). The CDR3 length is 15 residues. V was clipped by 0 bases and J by 5 bases; unmatched bases: 7. The CDR3, as DNA: TGCAGTGCTAGAGACGGGACAGGGTATGGGGAGACCCAGTACTTC. This sequence encodes CSARDGTGYGETQYF.

The chain uses TRBV20-1 and TRBJ2-2; TRBD2 matches 8 bases. The CDR3 extends over 15 amino acids. Germline lookup yields CDR1 DFQATT and CDR2 SNEGSKA (reference sequence). The junction had 6 bases not matched to a gene; V was cut back by 5 bases and J by 1 base. CDR3 coding DNA: TGCAGTGCTCTACCGCTAGCGGGGAACACCGGGGAGCTGTTTTTT. Translation gives CSALPLAGNTGELFF.

The V call is TRBV9, the J call TRBJ2-3; D gene ambiguous. Germline assignment: CDR1 SGDLS and CDR2 YYNGEE. The CDR3 has 14 residues. Between the trimmed V and J ends, which lost 7 bases and 0 bases, there was a span of 12 bases. CDR3 DNA: TGTGCCAGCCCTAAGGAAGGTAGCACAGATACGCAGTATTTT. Amino acids: CASPKEGSTDTQYF.

This chain uses TRBV4-2 with TRBJ1-2, with D possibly TRBD1 on 6 matching bases. The V end was cut by 5 bases, the J end by 6 bases, with 13 bases between. Germline loops: CDR1 LGHNA, CDR2 YNFKEQ. The CDR3 length is 13 residues. The DNA of the CDR3 is TGTGCCAGCAGCTACCGACAGGCGGATGGCTACACCTTC. Translating it yields CASSYRQADGYTF.

The J gene is TRBJ1-6, the V gene TRBV6-5, with D maybe TRBD1 (6 bases). This CDR3 is built from 13 residues. The V end lost 5 bases, the J end lost 8 bases, and 10 bases lay between the germline ends. Looked up from germline, CDR1 is MNHEY and CDR2 is SVGAGI. CDR3 protein: CASSKHRDSPLHF. The CDR3 nucleotides are TGTGCCAGCAGTAAACACAGGGATTCACCCCTCCACTTT.

This rearrangement joins TRBV20-1 to TRBJ2-6; TRBD1 might be the D (5 bases). Looked up from germline, CDR1 is DFQATT and CDR2 is SNEGSKA (reference sequence). This CDR3 contains 17 residues. Trimming cost V 2 bases and J 0 bases, with 14 bases left between them. The CDR3 is CSARPRVARSGANVLTF. CDR3 DNA: TGCAGTGCTAGACCCAGGGTAGCCCGCTCTGGGGCCAACGTCCTGACTTTC.

The CDR3 bases are TGTGCCAGCAGCTCTGACAGGGGACGGAAAGAGACCCAGTACTTC. Residues: CASSSDRGRKETQYF. The chain has TRBV12-3 or TRBV12-4 and TRBJ2-5, with 8 bases matching TRBD1. CDR3 length: 15 amino acids. V trimming: 6 bases; J trimming: 3 bases; junction bases outside the gene matches: 9.

The chain joins TRBV20-1 to TRBJ1-6; D is possibly TRBD1 (6 bases). Trimming stripped 3 bases from V and 7 bases from J, with 16 bases between. Germline lookup yields CDR1 DFQATT and CDR2 SNEGSKA (reference sequence). CDR3 length: 15 residues. In DNA form, the CDR3 reads TGCAGTGCTAGTTGGGCACAGGGACCAAATTCACCCCTCCACTTT. It is translated as CSASWAQGPNSPLHF.

This chain joins TRBV29-1 and TRBJ1-1, with TRBD1 as a possible D gene (5 bases). There are 10 residues in the CDR3. Per germline, CDR1 SQVTM and CDR2 ANQGSEA. Trimming stripped 6 bases from V and 8 bases from J, with 10 bases between. CDR3 protein: CSVLTAEAFF. The CDR3 region has the DNA TGCAGCGTCTTGACAGCAGAAGCTTTCTTT.